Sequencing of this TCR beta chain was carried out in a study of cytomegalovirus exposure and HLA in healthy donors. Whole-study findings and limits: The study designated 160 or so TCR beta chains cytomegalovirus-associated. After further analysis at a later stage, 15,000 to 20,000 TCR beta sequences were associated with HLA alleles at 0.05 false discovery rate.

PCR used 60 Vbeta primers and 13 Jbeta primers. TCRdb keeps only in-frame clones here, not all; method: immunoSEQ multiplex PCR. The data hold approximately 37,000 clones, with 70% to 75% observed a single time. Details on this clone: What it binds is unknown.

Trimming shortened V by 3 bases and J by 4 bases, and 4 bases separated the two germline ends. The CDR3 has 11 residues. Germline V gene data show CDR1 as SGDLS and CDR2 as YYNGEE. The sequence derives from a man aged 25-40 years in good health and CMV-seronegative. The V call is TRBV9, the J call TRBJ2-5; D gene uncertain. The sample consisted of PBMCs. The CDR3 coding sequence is TGTGCCAGCAGCGGAGGAGAGACCCAGTACTTC. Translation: CASSGGETQYF.